Below, 28 T cell receptor beta chains from the same sample are listed, as sequenced in a study of vaccination and CD4 T cells after COVID-19. What these receptors recognize is not known. CD4+ T cells that had been cultured provided DNA sequenced with the Oncomine TCR Beta short-read assay. TCRdb recomputed calls from the PCR reads with MiXCR, one row per CDR3 protein. The profile covers about 14,000 distinct CDR3 sequences, with less than 65% appearing a single time and 7.5% to 10% taken by the ten largest. Treatment denoted: roughly nine-day PBMC culture with coronavirus spike peptide pools or control peptides (ViraFEST assay). The sample here was CD4+ T cells from blood, cultured in vitro, taken before SARS-CoV-2 vaccination. The receptors originated from a human donor who had recovered from COVID-19.

This chain links TRBV20-1 with TRBJ2-3; perhaps TRBD1 as D (5 bases). Trimming stripped 6 bases from V and 8 bases from J, with 9 bases between. Germline-derived CDR1 and CDR2 are DFQATT and SNEGSKA (reference sequence). This CDR3 spans 10 amino acids. CDR3 in DNA: TGCAGTGCCCCGCAGGGTACGCAGTATTTT. Protein sequence: CSAPQGTQYF.

The sample holds one count of this clonotype. The chain combines TRBV5-4 with TRBJ2-3; D not certain. CDR1 is SGHNT, CDR2 YYREEE, per germline (reference sequence). V gave up 0 bases and J gave up 0 bases, with 8 bases separating them. This CDR3 has 15 amino acids. The CDR3 nucleotides are TGTGCCAGCAGCTTGGATAAAGGGAGCACAGATACGCAGTATTTT. Translated: CASSLDKGSTDTQYF.

DNA of the CDR3: TGTGCCAGTAACTACGGGACAGGTCCCCGGTGGACCCAGTACTTC. This sequence encodes CASNYGTGPRWTQYF. V and J are TRBV19 and TRBJ2-5; 8 nucleotides agree with TRBD1. CDR3 length: 15 residues. J gave up 7 bases and V 7 bases, and 14 bases lay outside the gene matches. CDR1 and CDR2 (germline): LNHDA, SQIVND (reference sequence).

This clonotype was seen a single time. The gene calls are TRBV6-1 and TRBJ1-2; weak D call: TRBD1 (5 bases). CDR3 length: 16 amino acids. Germline CDR1 is MNHNS and CDR2 is SASEGT. V was clipped by 2 bases and J by 0 bases, with 13 bases between them. CDR3 protein: CASSERMGVPNYGYTF. The DNA for the CDR3 is TGTGCCAGCAGTGAAAGGATGGGGGTTCCTAACTATGGCTACACCTTC.

This chain joins TRBV4-2 and TRBJ1-2; D gene uncertain. V lost 4 bases, J lost 2 bases, and 11 bases lay in between. The CDR3 contains 14 residues. The V gene's germline CDR1 is LGHNA and CDR2 YNFKEQ. CDR3 loop: CASSPLDGNYGYTF. The CDR3 DNA is TGTGCCAGCAGCCCCCTAGACGGGAACTATGGCTACACCTTC.

This clonotype has only a few counts. The V gene is TRBV28, the J gene TRBJ1-2; D remains unclear. The germline V and J ends were trimmed by 6 bases and 5 bases, with 19 bases remaining between them. The length of the CDR3 is 15 residues. Germline V gene lookup returns CDR1 MDHEN and CDR2 SYDVKM. Here the CDR3 reads CASRQYTTSMYGYTF. CDR3 DNA: TGTGCCAGCAGGCAGTACACCACCTCAATGTATGGCTACACCTTC.

The chain combines TRBV24-1 with TRBJ2-3, with 9 bases fitting TRBD1. V dropped 4 bases and J dropped 0; count of bases not matched to a gene: 7. This CDR3 contains 17 residues. The germline gives CDR1 KGHDR, CDR2 SFDVKD. The CDR3 DNA reads TGTGCCACCAGTGACACCGGGACAGGGTGGAGCACAGATACGCAGTATTTT. Its translation: CATSDTGTGWSTDTQYF.

In this sample, this clonotype turned up a few times. The chain employs TRBV7-2 and TRBJ1-2; D gene ambiguous. The CDR3 loop spans 12 amino acids. Germline values: CDR1 SGHTA, CDR2 FQGNSA. Trimming took off 5 bases at V and 7 bases at J, with 11 bases between the two ends. This CDR3 is CASSQARSGYTF. CDR3 bases: TGTGCCAGCAGCCAGGCTCGGAGTGGCTACACCTTC. The whole variable domain, remainder taken from reference TRBV7-2 and TRBJ1-2, is GAGVSQSPSNKVTEKGKDVELRCDPISGHTALYWYRQSLGQGLEFLIYFQGNSAPDKSGLPSDRFSAERTGGSVSTLTIQRTQQEDSAVYLCASSQARSGYTFGSGTRLTVV.

This chain connects TRBV20-1 to TRBJ1-2, with TRBD1 as a possible D gene (5 bases). Germline assignment: CDR1 DFQATT and CDR2 SNEGSKA (reference sequence). V lost 6 bases and J 4 bases, leaving 12 bases between the germline ends. The CDR3 extends over 12 amino acids. The CDR3 spells CSAKQGGYGYTF. The CDR3 DNA sequence: TGCAGTGCCAAGCAGGGTGGCTATGGCTACACCTTC.

In its sample, this clonotype was seen a few times. This chain connects TRBV20-1 to TRBJ2-7; D is unclear. The V gene's germline CDR1 is DFQATT and CDR2 SNEGSKA (reference sequence). CDR3 size: 12 residues. V lost 2 bases to trimming and J lost 3 bases, with 8 bases between them. CDR3 in DNA: TGCAGTGCTAGATTCGACGTCTACGAGCAGTACTTC. This sequence encodes CSARFDVYEQYF.

The gene calls are TRBV9 and TRBJ2-5; TRBD2 matches 11 bases. The length of the CDR3 is 17 residues. V shed 0 bases and J 5 bases; nucleotides not matched to a gene: 9. From germline, CDR1 is SGDLS and CDR2 YYNGEE. The CDR3 DNA is TGTGCCAGCAGCGTAGGCGCTAGCGGGGGGCCCCAGGAGACCCAGTACTTC. It translates to CASSVGASGGPQETQYF.

The rearrangement uses TRBV10-2 and TRBJ2-5; D gene unclear. V gave up 0 bases and J gave up 1 base, with 9 bases separating them. The CDR3 has 15 residues. Germline-derived CDR1 and CDR2 are WSHSY and SAAADI. CDR3 nucleotides: TGCGCCAGCAGTGAGTCAGGTCTATTCCAAGAGACCCAGTACTTC. It is translated as CASSESGLFQETQYF.

The chain carries TRBV12-3 or TRBV12-4 and TRBJ1-6; tentatively, D is TRBD1 (5 bases). The germline V and J ends were trimmed by 2 bases and 7 bases, with 12 bases remaining between them. The CDR3 runs 15 residues. The CDR3, as DNA: TGTGCCAGCAGTTTATCAGGCAGGGCAAATTCACCCCTCCACTTT. This encodes CASSLSGRANSPLHF.

This clonotype was counted a single time. The rearrangement links TRBV2 to TRBJ2-7; 8 nucleotides align to TRBD1. Germline V gives CDR1 SNHLY, CDR2 FYNNEI. The length of the CDR3 is 14 residues. With V trimmed by 8 bases and J by 0 bases, 6 bases remained unmatched. The CDR3 coding sequence is TGTGCCAGCTTTCAGGGGGCGAGCTCCTACGAGCAGTACTTC. Protein sequence: CASFQGASSYEQYF.

This chain joins TRBV7-3 and TRBJ2-7, with D possibly matching TRBD2 (5 bases). The CDR3 runs 15 residues. CDR1 is SGHTA, CDR2 FQGTGA, per germline. The V end was cut by 6 bases, the J end by 3 bases, with 18 bases between. The CDR3 bases are TGTGCCAGCAGTCTTACGGCAGGCCGGGACTACGAGCAGTACTTC. It translates to CASSLTAGRDYEQYF.

The gene calls are TRBV6-1 and TRBJ1-5, with a tentative D call TRBD1 (5 bases). The germline V gene encodes CDR1 MNHNS and CDR2 SASEGT. The CDR3 is made up of 11 amino acids. The CDR3 DNA reads TGTGGTGGGGGAGTGGGCCAGCCCCAGCATTTT. It codes for CGGGVGQPQHF.

The chain links TRBV28 to TRBJ1-2, with TRBD1 matching over 7 bases. V lost 2 bases to trimming and J lost 8 bases; unmatched junction nucleotides: 14. Germline loops: CDR1 MDHEN, CDR2 SYDVKM. This CDR3 spans 16 amino acids. The CDR3 sequence: CASSLNIRTGAGGYTF. The CDR3 DNA reads as TGTGCCAGCAGTTTAAATATCCGAACAGGGGCGGGCGGCTACACCTTC.

V and J are TRBV19 and TRBJ1-5; 8 bases match TRBD1. In germline, CDR1 is LNHDA, CDR2 SQIVND (reference sequence). The V gene end was trimmed by 3 bases and the J gene end by 2 bases; junction bases not matched to a gene: 9. This CDR3 has 17 amino acids. CDR3 bases: TGTGCCAGTAGTATCCCCCTCGGACAGGGCGGCAATCAGCCCCAGCATTTT. As protein: CASSIPLGQGGNQPQHF.

The genes are TRBV20-1 and TRBJ2-5; D is unresolved. From germline, CDR1 is DFQATT and CDR2 SNEGSKA (reference sequence). Trimming took 0 bases from V and 3 from J, leaving 17 bases between them. The CDR3 sequence is 16 residues long. The CDR3 DNA reads TGCAGTGCTAGAGACCTAACAACCGTTGCTAAAGAGACCCAGTACTTC. Translation: CSARDLTTVAKETQYF.

This clonotype is a singleton in its sample. This chain links TRBV19 with TRBJ2-5; 9 nucleotides agree with TRBD1. V gave up 5 bases and J gave up 7 bases; unmatched junction bases: 8. This CDR3 comprises 14 residues. Germline V gene data show CDR1 as LNHDA and CDR2 as SQIVND (reference sequence). The CDR3 reads CASSPGTGTGTQYF. The CDR3 DNA is TGTGCCAGTAGTCCTGGGACAGGGACCGGGACCCAGTACTTC.

The chain joins TRBV7-9 to TRBJ1-1; no clear D. V lost 5 bases and J 9 bases, leaving 13 bases between the germline ends. The CDR3 has 12 residues. CDR1 and CDR2 from the germline V gene are SEHNR and FQNEAQ (reference sequence). The CDR3 region has the DNA TGTGCCAGCAGCGCGAGGGAGTATCAAGCTTTCTTT. Translating gives CASSAREYQAFF. Full variable domain (missing parts from reference TRBV7-9 and TRBJ1-1): DTGVSQNPRHKITKRGQNVTFRCDPISEHNRLYWYRQTLGQGPEFLTYFQNEAQLEKSRLLSDRFSAERPKGSFSTLEIQRTEQGDSAMYLCASSAREYQAFFGQGTRLTVV.

This clonotype appeared a few times. This chain joins TRBV20-1 and TRBJ2-3; 8 bases map to TRBD1. Germline values: CDR1 DFQATT, CDR2 SNEGSKA (reference sequence). With V trimmed by 3 bases and J by 4 bases, 12 bases remained unmatched. This CDR3 comprises 16 residues. The chain's CDR3 is CSASRTGTGSSDTQYF. In nucleotides, the CDR3 is TGCAGTGCTAGTAGGACCGGGACAGGATCGTCAGATACGCAGTATTTT.

The chain combines TRBV20-1 with TRBJ1-2, with 8 bases lining up with TRBD1. Germline-derived CDR1 and CDR2 are DFQATT and SNEGSKA (reference sequence). The length of the CDR3 is 12 residues. V lost 6 bases, J lost 9 bases, and 9 bases stayed unmatched. CDR3 bases: TGCAGTGCCCGGGCAACAGGGGGAAGCTACACCTTC. Protein: CSARATGGSYTF.

The chain recombines TRBV7-2 with TRBJ1-6; D may be TRBD1 (6 bases). The CDR3 runs 15 residues. Trimming removed 7 bases from V and 6 bases from J, with 16 bases in between. Germline assignment: CDR1 SGHTA and CDR2 FQGNSA. The CDR3 here is CASILAGGRNSPLHF. DNA of the CDR3: TGTGCCAGCATCCTAGCGGGGGGCCGTAATTCACCCCTCCACTTT.

This chain joins TRBV6-2 or TRBV6-3 and TRBJ1-2; 10 nucleotides line up with TRBD1. V lost 4 bases, J lost 5 bases, and 7 bases stayed unmatched. This CDR3 spans 15 amino acids. Germline lookup yields CDR1 MNHEY and CDR2 SVGEGT. The CDR3, as DNA: TGTGCCAGCAGTTCCGGGACAGGGGCTTTTTATGGCTACACCTTC. Protein product: CASSSGTGAFYGYTF.

The rearrangement joins TRBV7-2 to TRBJ1-2; weak D call: TRBD1 (6 bases). V was clipped by 5 bases and J by 8 bases, with 18 bases between them. The V gene's germline CDR1 is SGHTA and CDR2 FQGNSA. CDR3 length: 14 amino acids. CDR3 sequence: CASSLQGSVSGYTF. CDR3 sequence (DNA): TGTGCCAGCAGCCTTCAGGGGTCTGTAAGCGGCTACACCTTC.

This chain joins TRBV11-3 and TRBJ1-1; 8 bases map to TRBD1. This CDR3 contains 16 residues. The junction had 10 bases not matched to a gene; V was cut back by 5 bases and J by 2 bases. Per germline, CDR1 SGHNT and CDR2 YENEEA. The CDR3 here is CASSPAGTGTNTEAFF. In nucleotides, the CDR3 is TGTGCCAGCAGCCCAGCGGGGACAGGTACTAACACTGAAGCTTTCTTT.

The V and J genes are TRBV6-2 or TRBV6-3 and TRBJ2-3; 9 bases agree with TRBD1. The germline V gene has CDR1 MNHEY and CDR2 SVGEGT. After removal of 5 bases from V and 4 bases from J, the junction contained 7 bases not matched to a gene. CDR3 length: 15 residues. CDR3 amino acids: CASSPGQGAPDTQYF. The CDR3, as DNA: TGTGCCAGCAGTCCGGGACAGGGTGCCCCAGATACGCAGTATTTT.